This T cell receptor (beta chain) was retrieved from a study of cytomegalovirus exposure and HLA in healthy donors. Study observations and caveats: Testing in vitro showed a few CMV-associated chains specific for CMV antigens. Altogether, around 160 TCR beta chains were recorded as cytomegalovirus-associated.

Assay: immunoSEQ multiplex PCR; the TCRdb copy retains only in-frame clones and omits some. The top ten clones hold around 1.2% of a sample with about 65,000 clones, under 95% of them seen once. Germline CDR1 is GTSNPN and CDR2 is SVGIG (reference sequence). Trimming cost V 0 bases and J 6 bases, with 12 bases left between them. CDR3 size: 13 residues. With regard to this clone: Its antigen is still unknown.

The TCR originated in a woman between 18 and 30 years old in good health and CMV-seronegative. The material sequenced was PBMCs. The chain recombines TRBV30 with TRBJ2-7; D is perhaps TRBD2 (5 bases). CDR3 bases: TGTGCCTGGAGTGTTGGGGAGTCGAGCGAGCAGTACTTC. Translation gives CAWSVGESSEQYF.